This passage covers 12 T cell receptor beta chains from one sample sequenced in a study of molecular identifiers for immune sequencing clone quantification. One entry per CDR3 protein results from TCRdb running MiXCR on the PCR reads. The sample holds more than 550,000 distinct CDR3 sequences, about 25% seen once. The sequencing sample was made of naive CD8+ T cells from blood, with Jurkat cell RNA spiked in. Regarding subset: FACS-sorted CD8+CD4-CCR7+CD45RA+ naive T cells. Source of these receptors: a human donor in good health. Some libraries in this study had Jurkat cell RNA spiked in.

This clonotype was counted between two and nine times. The chain joins TRBV11-2 to TRBJ2-5; D tentatively reads TRBD1 or TRBD2 (5 bases each). The ends were cut back, 3 bases at V and 5 bases at J, with 13 bases in the middle. This CDR3 is 14 amino acids long. Looked up from germline, CDR1 is SGHAT and CDR2 is FQNNGV. The CDR3 loop is CASSLPGSPETQYF. The CDR3, as DNA: TGTGCCAGCAGCTTGCCAGGGAGCCCCGAGACCCAGTACTTC. The full variable domain, rest sourced from reference TRBV11-2 and TRBJ2-5, is EAGVAQSPRYKIIEKRQSVAFWCNPISGHATLYWYQQILGQGPKLLIQFQNNGVVDDSQLPKDRFSAERLKGVDSTLKIQPAKLEDSAVYLCASSLPGSPETQYFGPGTRLLVL.

This clonotype has more than one count but fewer than ten. In nucleotides, the CDR3 is TGTGCCACCAGCAACGATATCGACCCACACAATGAGCAGTTCTTC. Translated, it gives CATSNDIDPHNEQFF. The chain has TRBV15 and TRBJ2-1; D ambiguous. The CDR3 length is 15 residues. Trimming removed 4 bases from V and 5 bases from J, with 15 bases in between. Per germline, CDR1 LNHNV and CDR2 YYDKDF (reference sequence). Together with reference TRBV15 and TRBJ2-1, the CDR3 gives the full variable domain: DAMVIQNPRYQVTQFGKPVTLSCSQTLNHNVMYWYQQKSSQAPKLLFHYYDKDFNNEADTPDNFQSRRPNTSFCFLDIRSPGLGDTAMYLCATSNDIDPHNEQFFGPGTRLTVL.

This clonotype has ten or more counts. DNA of the CDR3: TGTGCCAGCAGGCGCTCTGGGGCCAACGTCCTGACTTTC. Residues: CASRRSGANVLTF. The J gene is TRBJ2-6, the V gene TRBV9; D is uncertain. The CDR3 extends over 13 amino acids. The V end was cut by 5 bases, the J end by 0 bases, with 3 bases between. The germline CDR1 and CDR2 sequences are SGDLS and YYNGEE.

This clonotype was recorded at least ten times. The chain recombines TRBV7-2 with TRBJ2-3; 8 bases are shared with TRBD2. CDR1 and CDR2 (germline): SGHTA, FQGNSA. The trim removed 7 bases at V and 0 bases at J, leaving 9 bases unmatched. This CDR3 contains 16 residues. Here the CDR3 reads CASIPYSSGSTDTQYF. The CDR3 coding sequence is TGTGCCAGCATTCCTTACTCTAGCGGGAGCACAGATACGCAGTATTTT.

This clonotype was observed a handful of times. The J gene is TRBJ2-3, the V gene TRBV9, with a tentative D call TRBD2 (6 bases). V was trimmed by 0 bases and J by 2 bases, leaving 10 bases between them. CDR3 length equals 15 residues. Looked up from germline, CDR1 is SGDLS and CDR2 is YYNGEE. CDR3 nucleotides: TGTGCCAGCAGCGTAGAGGGCGGGGTCACAGATACGCAGTATTTT. Translation gives CASSVEGGVTDTQYF.

This clonotype was picked up many times. The gene calls are TRBV7-2 and TRBJ1-1, with D perhaps TRBD1 (6 bases). V was clipped by 2 bases and J by 3 bases, with 19 bases between them. The CDR3 loop spans 17 amino acids. Germline lookup yields CDR1 SGHTA and CDR2 FQGNSA. CDR3 bases: TGTGCCAGCAGCTTAACCGGGACAATGAGGACGGACACTGAAGCTTTCTTT. As protein: CASSLTGTMRTDTEAFF.

This chain uses TRBV4-3 with TRBJ1-1; unclear D gene. The CDR3 is 17 amino acids. Trimming took 3 bases from V and 3 from J, leaving 20 bases between them. Germline-derived CDR1 and CDR2 are LGHNA and YSLEER. The CDR3 DNA reads as TGCGCCAGCAGCCATGATCTGGCGGGATCGTGGGACACTGAAGCTTTCTTT. It translates to CASSHDLAGSWDTEAFF.

This clonotype was detected ten times or more. This CDR3 reads CASSLSGQGEGYTF. CDR3 DNA sequence: TGTGCCAGCAGCCTTTCGGGACAGGGAGAAGGCTACACCTTC. The chain recombines TRBV21-1 with TRBJ1-2; the tabulated D call, TRBD1, remains unverified against the DNA. TRBV21-1 is a documented pseudogene. The CDR3 covers 14 residues.

This clonotype was counted a few times. This chain uses TRBV6-2 or TRBV6-3 with TRBJ1-2, with D perhaps matching TRBD1 (5 bases). This CDR3 is built from 14 residues. The V gene lost 4 bases and the J gene lost 8 bases, with 17 bases spanning the gap. Germline values: CDR1 MNHEY, CDR2 SVGEGT. The CDR3 region has the DNA TGTGCCAGCAGTTCCGGACATTTTCTGCGGGGCTACACCTTC. Translated, it gives CASSSGHFLRGYTF.

Comment on this clonotype: One junction end does not reproduce the germline sequence, and a read error may be involved. The V and J genes are TRBV5-6 and TRBJ2-7, with D perhaps given as TRBD1 or TRBD2 (6 bases each). Germline values: CDR1 SGHDT, CDR2 YYEEEE. The CDR3 length is 16 residues. The CDR3 protein is CASSLGSGAHPYGQYF. CDR3 coding DNA: TGTGCCAGCAGCTTGGGTTCGGGGGCGCACCCCTACGGGCAGTACTTC.

Comment on this clonotype: This likely comes from a read error, as the CDR3 has no conserved phenylalanine or tryptophan at its end. The chain employs TRBV27 and TRBJ1-5; D might be TRBD1 (5 bases). The V gene lost 3 bases and the J gene lost 8 bases, with 14 bases spanning the gap. The germline CDR1 and CDR2 sequences are MNHEY and SMNVEV (reference sequence). The length of the CDR3 is 14 residues. CDR3 DNA: TGTGCCAGCAGTTTTGGAGGGGCTCGGGAGCCCCAGCATCTT. This codes for CASSFGGAREPQHL.

This rearrangement joins TRBV19 to TRBJ2-6; possibly TRBD1 for D (6 bases). Germline CDR1 LNHDA, CDR2 SQIVND (reference sequence). The CDR3 contains 17 residues. Trimming left V 2 bases short and J 0 bases short, with 11 bases between. CDR3 sequence: CASSIQGPLSGANVLTF. In DNA, the CDR3 is TGTGCCAGTAGTATACAGGGGCCTCTCTCTGGGGCCAACGTCCTGACTTTC.